The clone carrying this TCR beta chain counts as medium-sized. The antigen remains undetermined. Profiling relied on immunoSEQ multiplex PCR, and the TCRdb table lists in-frame clones only, not all of them. The sample holds fewer than 65,000 clones, about 76% seen once. This sample stems from a study of radiotherapy plus CTLA-4 blockade in lung cancer. Turning to the study itself: Objective responses were recorded in about 17% of patients, with disease control recorded in around 30%.

Those patients who had chemo-refractory metastatic non-small-cell lung cancer were given focal radiation along with CTLA-4 blockade through ipilimumab. The CDR3 is 15 residues long. Per the germline V gene, CDR1 is WSHSY and CDR2 is SAAADI. Trimming left V 2 bases short and J 4 bases short, with 14 bases between. Study results and limitations: Blood-borne expansion of tumor-derived TCR clones followed radiotherapy plus ipilimumab. Early blood T cell clone dynamics, with interferon-beta, were reported to best predict response.

The source is a human donor with non-small cell lung cancer whose response to radiotherapy plus ipilimumab could not be evaluated. V and J are TRBV10-2 and TRBJ1-2; D possibly corresponds to TRBD1 (5 bases). The sample here was peripheral blood, taken from a patient treated with radiotherapy plus ipilimumab. This CDR3 reads CASSETGSGGYGYTF. CDR3 sequence (DNA): TGCGCCAGCAGTGAGACGGGTTCGGGGGGCTATGGCTACACCTTC.